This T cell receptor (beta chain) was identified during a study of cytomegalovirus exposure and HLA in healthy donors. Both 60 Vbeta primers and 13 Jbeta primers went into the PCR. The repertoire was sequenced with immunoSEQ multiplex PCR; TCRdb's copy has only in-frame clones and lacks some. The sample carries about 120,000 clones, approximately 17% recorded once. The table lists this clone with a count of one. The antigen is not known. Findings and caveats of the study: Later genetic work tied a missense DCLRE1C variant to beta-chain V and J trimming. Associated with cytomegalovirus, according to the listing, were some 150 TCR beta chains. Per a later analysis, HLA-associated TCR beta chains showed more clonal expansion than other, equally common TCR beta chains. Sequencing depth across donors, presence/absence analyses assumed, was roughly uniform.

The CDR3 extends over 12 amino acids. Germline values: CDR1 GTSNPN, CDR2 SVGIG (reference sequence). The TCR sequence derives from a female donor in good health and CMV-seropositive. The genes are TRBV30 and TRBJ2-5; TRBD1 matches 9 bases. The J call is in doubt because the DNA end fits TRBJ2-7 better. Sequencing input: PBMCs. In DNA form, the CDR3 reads TGTGCCTGGAGGGGACAGGGCTACGAGCAGTACTTC. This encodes CAWRGQGYEQYF.